A single sample gave rise to the 6 T cell receptor beta chains below, sequenced in a study of T cell repertoires in cytomegalovirus infection. No antigen is known for these receptors. One entry per CDR3 protein results from TCRdb running MiXCR on the reads. The sample includes some 800,000 distinct CDR3 sequences, around a third seen only once; the top ten take about an eighth. The source material was cultured CD8+ T cells from PBMCs, sampled from culture after CMV antigen stimulation. Receptors were obtained from a human donor in good health (CMV status not recorded). Some clones in this sample may be carry-over from other donors' samples.

The DNA of the CDR3 is TGTGCCAGTACGGTCGGTGGCAGGCCCTACGAGCAGTACTTC. It is translated as CASTVGGRPYEQYF. The chain employs TRBV19 and TRBJ2-7; D uncertain. Looked up from germline, CDR1 is LNHDA and CDR2 is SQIVND (reference sequence). V was clipped by 7 bases and J by 2 bases, with 15 bases between them. This CDR3 spans 14 amino acids.

This clonotype was picked up a small number of times. This rearrangement joins TRBV27 to TRBJ2-7, with D perhaps TRBD1 (6 bases). Per germline, CDR1 MNHEY and CDR2 SMNVEV (reference sequence). The CDR3 runs 14 residues. V shed 5 bases and J shed 3 bases, with 14 bases lying between them. The CDR3 nucleotides are TGTGCCAGCAGTCCCCTCCGGACAGACTACGAGCAGTACTTC. Residues: CASSPLRTDYEQYF.

This sequence joins TRBV5-1 and TRBJ1-2; D is possibly TRBD1 (5 bases). Per the germline V gene, CDR1 is SGHRS and CDR2 is YFSETQ. The V end was cut by 0 bases, the J end by 8 bases, with 8 bases between. CDR3 length equals 12 residues. The CDR3 DNA sequence: TGCGCCAGCAGCTTGGAGACAGAGGGCTACACCTTC. It yields the protein CASSLETEGYTF. Using reference TRBV5-1 and TRBJ1-2 for the parts outside the CDR3, the full variable domain is KAGVTQTPRYLIKTRGQQVTLSCSPISGHRSVSWYQQTPGQGLQFLFEYFSETQRNKGNFPGRFSGRQFSNSRSEMNVSTLELGDSALYLCASSLETEGYTFGSGTRLTVV.

Concerning this clonotype: This may come from a read error, since a much larger clone is one base off. This chain links TRBV12-3 or TRBV12-4 with TRBJ1-1; 8 bases align to TRBD1. The CDR3 length is 21 residues. The CDR3 is CASTFTTGDMRGGDMNNEAFF. The DNA of the CDR3 is TGTGCCAGCACCTTCACGACAGGGGACATGAGGGGGGGTGACATGAACAATGAAGCTTTCTTT.

This clonotype was seen repeatedly, ten times or more. This chain connects TRBV12-3 or TRBV12-4 to TRBJ1-2; D ambiguous. V was pared by 4 bases and J by 5 bases, with 8 bases between. The CDR3 totals 12 residues. The CDR3 is CASSSGRYGYTF. The DNA for the CDR3 is TGTGCCAGCAGTTCCGGACGGTATGGCTACACCTTC.

As regards this clonotype: Germline is not matched at one junction end, which may reflect a read error. The chain couples TRBV7-9 to TRBJ2-3; TRBD2 aligns across 7 bases. In germline, CDR1 is SEHNR, CDR2 FQNEAQ (reference sequence). There are 15 residues in the CDR3. The DNA for the CDR3 is TGTACCAGCAGCTCCAGGGAGGGGAGCACAGATACGCAGTATTTT. Its translation: CTSSSREGSTDTQYF.